Each of the 9 T cell receptor beta chains below was sequenced from the same sample in a study of cytomegalovirus exposure and HLA in healthy donors. Here immunoSEQ multiplex PCR was the method, and the copy in TCRdb shows in-frame clones only, minus some. The sample contains about 120,000 clones, about 90% of which appear only once. The specimen was PBMCs. The receptors derive from a woman aged 18-29 years in good health and CMV-seronegative.

The V and J genes are TRBV5-1 and TRBJ2-4; 8 nucleotides match TRBD1. V was clipped by 1 base and J by 3 bases; unmatched bases: 6. CDR1 and CDR2 from the germline V gene are SGHRS and YFSETQ. The CDR3 is 16 amino acids. The CDR3 coding sequence is TGCGCCAGCAGCTTGTCGACAGGGGAAGGCAAAAACATTCAGTACTTC. It translates to CASSLSTGEGKNIQYF. Supplemented by reference TRBV5-1 and TRBJ2-4, the full variable domain reads KAGVTQTPRYLIKTRGQQVTLSCSPISGHRSVSWYQQTPGQGLQFLFEYFSETQRNKGNFPGRFSGRQFSNSRSEMNVSTLELGDSALYLCASSLSTGEGKNIQYFGAGTRLSVL.

Note on this clone: This may be a read error: a much more frequent sequence differs by one nucleotide. The sample carries other DNA sequences with the same CDR3. The V call is TRBV6-1, the J call TRBJ2-6; 10 bases fit TRBD1. Germline CDR1 reads MNHNS; CDR2 reads SASEGT. The ends lost 10 bases at V and 0 bases at J; junction bases unmatched: 3. The CDR3 contains 15 residues. The CDR3 bases are TGTGCCACCAGGACAGGGGGCTCTGGGGCCAACGTCCTGACTTTC. Its protein is CATRTGGSGANVLTF.

The V call is TRBV5-4, the J call TRBJ2-5; TRBD1 might be the D (5 bases). Germline V lookup: CDR1 SGHNT, CDR2 YYREEE (reference sequence). Trimming took off 8 bases at V and 5 bases at J, with 10 bases between the two ends. The CDR3 covers 11 residues. The DNA for the CDR3 is TGTGCCAGGCCGGCAGGGGAGACCCAGTACTTC. It codes for CARPAGETQYF. Based on the CDR3 plus reference TRBV5-4 and TRBJ2-5, the full variable domain is ETGVTQSPTHLIKTRGQQVTLRCSSQSGHNTVSWYQQALGQGPQFIFQYYREEENGRGNFPPRFSGLQFPNYSSELNVNALELDDSALYLCARPAGETQYFGPGTRLLVL.

This chain joins TRBV30 and TRBJ2-2; 7 bases are a match to TRBD1. V gave up 0 bases and J gave up 1 base; unmatched junction bases: 2. The CDR3 length is 15 residues. Germline V gene lookup returns CDR1 GTSNPN and CDR2 SVGIG (reference sequence). The CDR3 spells CAWSVRQGNTGELFF. For the CDR3, the DNA is TGTGCCTGGAGTGTCAGACAGGGGAACACCGGGGAGCTGTTTTTT. Drawing the rest from reference TRBV30 and TRBJ2-2, the complete variable domain is SQTIHQWPATLVQPVGSPLSLECTVEGTSNPNLYWYRQAAGRGLQLLFYSVGIGQISSEVPQNLSASRPQDRQFILSSKKLLLSDSGFYLCAWSVRQGNTGELFFGEGSRLTVL.

The V and J genes are TRBV6-5 and TRBJ1-2; D not resolved. Trimming removed 0 bases at V and 4 bases at J, with 9 bases between. The germline V gene encodes CDR1 MNHEY and CDR2 SVGAGI. The CDR3 runs to 14 residues. This chain's CDR3 is CASSYSIPVYGYTF. In nucleotides, the CDR3 is TGTGCCAGCAGTTACTCGATCCCGGTCTATGGCTACACCTTC.

The chain employs TRBV28 and TRBJ2-7, with TRBD2 identical over 7 bases. Looked up from germline, CDR1 is MDHEN and CDR2 is SYDVKM. V gave up 8 bases and J gave up 4 bases; unmatched junction bases: 2. The CDR3 is 11 amino acids. CDR3 nucleotide sequence: TGTGCCAGCGGGGGAGGGTACGAGCAGTACTTC. The encoded protein is CASGGGYEQYF.

The chain joins TRBV10-3 to TRBJ1-2; a possible D gene is TRBD1 (6 bases). This CDR3 has 14 amino acids. V lost 2 bases to trimming and J lost 6 bases, with 13 bases between them. From germline, CDR1 is ENHRY and CDR2 SYGVKD. CDR3 nucleotide sequence: TGTGCCATCAGTGAGAACGGACAGAGGGATGGCTACACCTTC. Protein sequence: CAISENGQRDGYTF.

The V and J genes are TRBV7-2 and TRBJ1-2; 7 bases line up with TRBD1. CDR3 size: 13 residues. Germline trimming cut 5 bases from V and 5 bases from J; bases unmatched to any gene: 5. CDR1 is SGHTA, CDR2 FQGNSA, per germline. The CDR3 here is CASSGGTEYGYTF. CDR3 DNA sequence: TGTGCCAGCAGCGGCGGGACAGAATATGGCTACACCTTC. The full variable domain, in which reference TRBV7-2 and TRBJ1-2 provide the parts outside the CDR3, is GAGVSQSPSNKVTEKGKDVELRCDPISGHTALYWYRQSLGQGLEFLIYFQGNSAPDKSGLPSDRFSAERTGGSVSTLTIQRTQQEDSAVYLCASSGGTEYGYTFGSGTRLTVV.

The chain recombines TRBV5-1 with TRBJ2-3, with D maybe TRBD1 (8 bases). Trimming cost V 1 base and J 4 bases, with 16 bases left between them. The V gene's germline CDR1 is SGHRS and CDR2 YFSETQ. The CDR3 consists of 16 residues. The CDR3 coding sequence is TGCGCCAGCAGCTTGAAACTACAGGGGGGGGCAGATACGCAGTATTTT. Residues: CASSLKLQGGADTQYF.